One and the same sample provided the 15 T cell receptor beta chains below, sequenced in a study of T cells after yellow fever vaccination. MiXCR, run by TCRdb on the 5' RACE reads, gives a single entry per CDR3 protein. The data contain roughly 500,000 distinct CDR3 sequences, 15% to 20% of them seen just once; the ten biggest clones take up 14%. This sample comprised PBMCs, obtained 15 days after the yellow fever booster vaccination. These receptors came from a man aged 30 to 45 who received the YFV17D yellow fever vaccine.

This clonotype turned up a few times. The rearrangement joins TRBV20-1 to TRBJ2-7; D may be TRBD2 (5 bases). This CDR3 has 12 residues. CDR1 and CDR2 from the germline V gene are DFQATT and SNEGSKA (reference sequence). The ends were cut back, 3 bases at V and 3 bases at J, with 9 bases in the middle. CDR3 residues: CSASSGLYEQYF. CDR3 sequence (DNA): TGCAGTGCTAGCTCAGGACTCTACGAGCAGTACTTC.

The CDR3 DNA sequence: TGTGCCAGCAGCTTAGTCCTAGCGAGTAACAATGAGCAGTTCTTC. This sequence encodes CASSLVLASNNEQFF. V usage is TRBV11-2 and J usage is TRBJ2-1; weak D call: TRBD2 (6 bases). Per the germline V gene, CDR1 is SGHAT and CDR2 is FQNNGV. V was trimmed by 1 base and J by 5 bases, leaving 12 bases between them. CDR3 length: 15 amino acids.

The genes are TRBV7-2 and TRBJ1-6; D is uncertain. Trimming took off 5 bases at V and 9 bases at J, with 8 bases between the two ends. The germline CDR1 and CDR2 sequences are SGHTA and FQGNSA. The CDR3 has 12 residues. The DNA for the CDR3 is TGTGCCAGCAGCCCTTTCCTTTCACCCCTCCACTTT. Translated, it gives CASSPFLSPLHF. The entire variable domain, with the rest obtained from reference TRBV7-2 and TRBJ1-6, is as follows: GAGVSQSPSNKVTEKGKDVELRCDPISGHTALYWYRQSLGQGLEFLIYFQGNSAPDKSGLPSDRFSAERTGGSVSTLTIQRTQQEDSAVYLCASSPFLSPLHFGNGTRLTVT.

This clonotype came up a few times. The chain uses TRBV23-1 and TRBJ1-5; D is unresolved. TRBV23-1 is classed as an ORF, of uncertain function. This CDR3 is built from 13 residues. V shed 9 bases and J shed 1 base, with 10 bases lying between them. For the CDR3, the DNA is TGCGCCAGTCCGGATGAGAGCAATCAGCCCCAGCATTTT. This translates into CASPDESNQPQHF.

This rearrangement joins TRBV29-1 to TRBJ2-1, with TRBD2 matching over 8 bases. Germline V gives CDR1 SQVTM, CDR2 ANQGSEA. The CDR3 covers 14 residues. The ends lost 6 bases at V and 8 bases at J; junction bases unmatched: 12. The CDR3 sequence: CSVTTGTSVYEQFF. DNA for the CDR3: TGCAGCGTGACTACCGGGACTAGTGTATATGAGCAGTTCTTC.

The chain carries TRBV14 and TRBJ1-1, with D possibly matching TRBD1 (6 bases). Deletions cut 3 bases from V and 1 base from J, with 9 bases between. CDR1 is SGHDN and CDR2 is FVKESK in the germline V gene. This CDR3 has 14 residues. The CDR3: CASSQIRGNTEAFF. The CDR3 coding sequence is TGTGCCAGCAGCCAGATCAGGGGGAACACTGAAGCTTTCTTT.

This clonotype has only a few counts. V gene TRBV29-1 combines with J gene TRBJ1-1; D remains unclear. The CDR3 has 11 amino acids. The V gene lost 4 bases and the J gene lost 2 bases, with 5 bases spanning the gap. CDR1 and CDR2 (germline): SQVTM, ANQGSEA. This chain's CDR3 is CSVAPNTEAFF. The CDR3, as DNA: TGCAGCGTTGCACCTAACACTGAAGCTTTCTTT. The full variable domain, completed using reference TRBV29-1 and TRBJ1-1, is SAVISQKPSRDICQRGTSLTIQCQVDSQVTMMFWYRQQPGQSLTLIATANQGSEATYESGFVIDKFPISRPNLTFSTLTVSNMSPEDSSIYLCSVAPNTEAFFGQGTRLTVV.

This clonotype has only a few counts. The DNA for the CDR3 is TGTGCCAGCAGCTTCGTGGCTAGCGGTTACAATGAGCAGTTCTTC. Translation gives CASSFVASGYNEQFF. V is TRBV7-2 and J is TRBJ2-1, with 7 bases lining up with TRBD2. The V segment lost 3 bases and the J segment 4 bases; nucleotides outside the gene matches: 6. This CDR3 region has 15 residues. Germline values: CDR1 SGHTA, CDR2 FQGNSA. Full variable domain (outside the CDR3, taken from reference TRBV7-2 and TRBJ2-1): GAGVSQSPSNKVTEKGKDVELRCDPISGHTALYWYRQSLGQGLEFLIYFQGNSAPDKSGLPSDRFSAERTGGSVSTLTIQRTQQEDSAVYLCASSFVASGYNEQFFGPGTRLTVL.

A few counts support this clonotype. This sequence joins TRBV30 and TRBJ2-2; no definite D call. The germline V and J ends were trimmed by 4 bases and 4 bases, with 7 bases remaining between them. Looked up from germline, CDR1 is GTSNPN and CDR2 is SVGIG (reference sequence). This CDR3 spans 12 amino acids. The CDR3 nucleotides are TGTGCCTGGAATCGGGTCACCGGGGAGCTGTTTTTT. Translating it yields CAWNRVTGELFF.

The chain is built from TRBV4-3 and TRBJ1-2; D is possibly TRBD1 (6 bases). The length of the CDR3 is 15 residues. V lost 0 bases and J 4 bases, leaving 12 bases between the germline ends. Germline CDR1 is LGHNA and CDR2 is YSLEER. Here the CDR3 reads CASSQDRGRFYGYTF. The CDR3 nucleotides are TGCGCCAGCAGCCAAGACAGGGGCCGATTCTATGGCTACACCTTC.

In its sample, this clonotype was seen many times. The V and J genes are TRBV12-3 or TRBV12-4 and TRBJ2-2; TRBD1 might be the D (6 bases). V was clipped by 6 bases and J by 5 bases, with 16 bases between them. The CDR3 spans 15 residues. The CDR3 nucleotides read TGTGCCAGCAGGCTGTCGGGGCAGGGGACCGGGGAGCTGTTTTTT. Translated: CASRLSGQGTGELFF.

Only a few counts were recorded for this clonotype. The CDR3 DNA is TGTGCCACCAGCAGAGATGACGGGCTCCACTCGGGCTACACCTTC. Amino acids: CATSRDDGLHSGYTF. The gene calls are TRBV15 and TRBJ1-2; D is uncertain. The germline CDR1 and CDR2 sequences are LNHNV and YYDKDF (reference sequence). V lost 0 bases to trimming and J lost 8 bases, with 16 bases between them. The CDR3 is 15 residues long.

This clonotype was detected ten times or more. The CDR3 region is CASSTNLRGEQYF. CDR3 nucleotide sequence: TGTGCCAGCAGCACAAACTTACGGGGCGAGCAGTACTTC. The chain employs TRBV5-4 and TRBJ2-7; tentatively, D is TRBD2 (5 bases). CDR1 SGHNT and CDR2 YYREEE come from the germline V gene (reference sequence). The V gene lost 4 bases and the J gene lost 6 bases, with 14 bases spanning the gap. The CDR3 runs 13 residues.

This clonotype was seen more than once but under ten times. The chain carries TRBV4-2 and TRBJ2-7; weak D call: TRBD2 (8 bases). Trimming pared 0 bases from V and 6 bases from J, leaving 15 bases between. The CDR3 length is 15 residues. Germline-derived CDR1 and CDR2 are LGHNA and YNFKEQ. The CDR3 DNA reads TGTGCCAGCAGCCAAGAAGGGGGCGGGGGGTCCGAGCAGTACTTC. As protein: CASSQEGGGGSEQYF.

This chain connects TRBV20-1 to TRBJ2-3, with D unresolved. V was trimmed by 6 bases and J by 4 bases, leaving 11 bases between them. Germline assignment: CDR1 DFQATT and CDR2 SNEGSKA (reference sequence). The CDR3 runs to 12 residues. CDR3 nucleotides: TGCAGTGCCTATATAACGGCAGATACGCAGTATTTT. Its translation is CSAYITADTQYF.